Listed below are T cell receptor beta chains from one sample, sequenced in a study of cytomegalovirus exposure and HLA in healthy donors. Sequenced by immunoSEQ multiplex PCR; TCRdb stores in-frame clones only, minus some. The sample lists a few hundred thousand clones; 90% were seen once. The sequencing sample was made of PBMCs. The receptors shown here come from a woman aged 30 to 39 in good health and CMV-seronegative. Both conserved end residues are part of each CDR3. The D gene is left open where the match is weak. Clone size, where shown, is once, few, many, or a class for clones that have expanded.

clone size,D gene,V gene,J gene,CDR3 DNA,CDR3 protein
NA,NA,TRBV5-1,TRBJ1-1,TGCGCCAGCAGCTTAGAAGGGTTGCCTGAAGCTTTCTTT,CASSLEGLPEAFF
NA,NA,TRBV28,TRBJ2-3,TGTGCCAGCAGTTTGGGGGAAGAGGGTACAGATACGCAGTATTTT,CASSLGEEGTDTQYF
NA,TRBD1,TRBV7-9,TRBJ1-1,TGTGCCAGCAGGCCTACAGGGGGCACTGAAGCTTTCTTT,CASRPTGGTEAFF
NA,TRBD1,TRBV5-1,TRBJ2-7,TGCGCCAGCAGCTTGGGGACAGGGACGGAGCAGTACTTC,CASSLGTGTEQYF
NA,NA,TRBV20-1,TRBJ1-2,TGCAGTGCGGGGACCAGGGGTGGCTACACCTTC,CSAGTRGGYTF
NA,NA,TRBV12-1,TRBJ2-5,TGTGCCAGCAGCCACCTGTGTTCCCAAGAGACCCAGTACTTC,CASSHLCSQETQYF
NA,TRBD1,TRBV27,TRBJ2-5,TGTGCCAGCAGTTTAGAGGGACAGGCCCAAGAGACCCAGTACTTC,CASSLEGQAQETQYF
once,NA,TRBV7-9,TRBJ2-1,TGTGCCAGCAGTCAGCCCGGTAGTGAGCAGTTCTTC,CASSQPGSEQFF
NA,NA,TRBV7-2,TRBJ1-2,TGTGCCAGCAGCCCCATTAACTATGGCTACACCTTC,CASSPINYGYTF
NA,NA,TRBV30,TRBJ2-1,TGTGCCTGGAGTTGGCGGAATGAGCAGTTCTTC,CAWSWRNEQFF
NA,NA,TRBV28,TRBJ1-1,TGTGCCAGCCGTGGACGGCCTGAAGCTTTCTTT,CASRGRPEAFF
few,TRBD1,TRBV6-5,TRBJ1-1,TGTGCCAGCAGCAGGACAGGGATGAACACTGAAGCTTTCTTT,CASSRTGMNTEAFF
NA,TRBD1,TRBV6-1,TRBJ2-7,TGTGCCAGCAGCACGGACAGGCCGGAGCAGTACTTC,CASSTDRPEQYF
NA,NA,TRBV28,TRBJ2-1,TGTGCCAGCAGCAGTCCCGGACAGTACAATGAGCAGTTCTTC,CASSSPGQYNEQFF
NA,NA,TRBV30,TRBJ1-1,TGTGCCTGGAGTGTACTAGGGAACACTGAAGCTTTCTTT,CAWSVLGNTEAFF
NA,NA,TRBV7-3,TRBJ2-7,TGTGCCAGCAGCCCACCTGGGCAGCCACAGCAGTACTTC,CASSPPGQPQQYF
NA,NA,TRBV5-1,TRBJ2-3,TGCGCCAGCAGCTTGGGAGCGGTTAGCACAGATACGCAGTATTTT,CASSLGAVSTDTQYF
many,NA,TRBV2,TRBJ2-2,TGTGCCAGCAGTGAAGGACACCGAAAGAACACCGGGGAGCTGTTTTTT,CASSEGHRKNTGELFF
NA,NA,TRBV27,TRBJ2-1,TGTGCCAGCACCCTGAAGGGACACCACGTCGGTGGTGAGCAGTTCTTC,CASTLKGHHVGGEQFF
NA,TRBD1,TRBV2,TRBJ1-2,TGTGCCAGCAGCGACGGACAGGATAACTATGGCTACACCTTC,CASSDGQDNYGYTF
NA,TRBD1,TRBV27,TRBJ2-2,TGTGCCAGCAGTTTATCTGTGTGGGGACAGGCGAACACCGGGGAGCTGTTTTTT,CASSLSVWGQANTGELFF
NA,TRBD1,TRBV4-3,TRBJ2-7,TGCGCCAGCAGCCAAGTTTGGACAGGGACCTACGAGCAGTACTTC,CASSQVWTGTYEQYF
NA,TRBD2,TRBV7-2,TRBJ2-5,TGTGCCAGCAGCCGCCGGGGACTAGCGGGATCTGAGACCCAGTACTTC,CASSRRGLAGSETQYF
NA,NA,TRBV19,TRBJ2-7,TGTGCCAGTAGTATAGGGCAGGGGGGTTACGAGCAGTACTTC,CASSIGQGGYEQYF
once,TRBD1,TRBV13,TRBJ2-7,TGTGCCAGCAGCTTAGGAAACAGGGGTTACGAGCAGTACTTC,CASSLGNRGYEQYF
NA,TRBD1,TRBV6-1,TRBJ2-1,TGTGCCAGCACCCTTCCGCCGGGACAGGGATATGAGCAGTTCTTC,CASTLPPGQGYEQFF
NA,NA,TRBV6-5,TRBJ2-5,TGTGCCAGCAGTTACTTCGGCCCCAGGGAGACCCAGTACTTC,CASSYFGPRETQYF
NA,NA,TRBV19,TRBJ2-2,TGTGCCAGTACCGGGACAATGAACACCGGGGAGCTGTTTTTT,CASTGTMNTGELFF